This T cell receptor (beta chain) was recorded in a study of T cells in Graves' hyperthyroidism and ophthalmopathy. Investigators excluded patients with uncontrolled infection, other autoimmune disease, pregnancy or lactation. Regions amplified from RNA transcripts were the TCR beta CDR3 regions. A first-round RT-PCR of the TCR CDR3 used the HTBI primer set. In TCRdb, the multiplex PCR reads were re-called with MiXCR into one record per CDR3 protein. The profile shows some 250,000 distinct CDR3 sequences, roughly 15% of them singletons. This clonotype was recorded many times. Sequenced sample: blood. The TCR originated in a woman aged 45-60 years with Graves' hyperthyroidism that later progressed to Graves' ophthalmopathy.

The CDR3 sequence is CASSLLGYYGYTF. DNA of the CDR3: TGTGCCAGCAGCCTTTTGGGGTACTATGGCTACACCTTC. The J gene is TRBJ1-2, the V gene TRBV11-2; D is unclear. The V gene's germline CDR1 is SGHAT and CDR2 FQNNGV. The CDR3 extends over 13 amino acids. V shed 5 bases and J shed 3 bases, with 10 bases lying between them.